These T cell receptor beta chains were read from a single sample in a study of T-cell memory formation after mild COVID-19. TCRdb analysed the 5' RACE reads with MiXCR anew, one entry per CDR3 protein. Seen here are some 450,000 distinct CDR3 sequences, 15% to 25% observed once, and the top ten hold 8.4%. Specimen: PBMCs or a T cell subset sorted from them (not recorded which). The receptors come from an adult woman who had mild COVID-19 (a few samples of this study predate the infection). Cell type and time point are not known. CDR3s include the opening cysteine and the closing phenylalanine or tryptophan. The D gene is left open where the match is weak. Part of the rows lack a size; the others show once, few, many or a class for expanded clones.

j_gene,d_gene,abundance,v_gene,CDR3nt,CDR3aa
TRBJ1-2,.,.,TRBV5-1,TGCGCCAGCAGACCCCTCCTCGGGTCGTATGGCTACACCTTC,CASRPLLGSYGYTF
TRBJ2-5,TRBD1,few,TRBV5-1,TGCGCCAGCAGCCCATCCGGGACAGGGACCCAAGAGACCCAGTACTTC,CASSPSGTGTQETQYF
TRBJ1-1,TRBD1,.,TRBV28,TGTGCCAGCAGCCACTTCGGGACAGGCGCTGAAGCTTTCTTT,CASSHFGTGAEAFF
TRBJ1-6,.,.,TRBV6-4,TGTGCCAGCAGTGACGTGGGGGCGGGTAATTCACCCCTCCACTTT,CASSDVGAGNSPLHF
TRBJ2-2,TRBD1,few,TRBV27,TGTGCCAGCAGTTCAGGGACAGGTGAATACACCGGGGAGCTGTTTTTT,CASSSGTGEYTGELFF
TRBJ2-7,.,few,TRBV7-8,TGTGCCAGCAGCTTCCGGGACGCATCTTACGAGCAGTACTTC,CASSFRDASYEQYF
TRBJ1-1,.,few,TRBV4-1,TGCGCCAGCAGCCAAGGGGGTGGGAACACTGAAGCTTTCTTT,CASSQGGGNTEAFF
TRBJ2-7,TRBD2,.,TRBV6-1,TGTGCCAGCAGTGAGCGGGGGGGCCACGACGAGCAGTACTTC,CASSERGGHDEQYF
TRBJ1-1,.,.,TRBV13,TGTGCCAGCCGACAGGTCACGAGCACTGAAGCTTTCTTT,CASRQVTSTEAFF
TRBJ2-7,.,few,TRBV3-1,TGTGCCAGCAGCCCCCAAAAGGCGACGGGGTACTACGAGCAGTACTTC,CASSPQKATGYYEQYF
TRBJ2-3,TRBD1,.,TRBV5-1,TGCGCCAGCAGCCCCGCCGGGCAGGGGGCGAGAGATACGCAGTATTTT,CASSPAGQGARDTQYF
TRBJ2-4,.,.,TRBV27,TGTGCCAGCAGTTTAGAAGGGATTGGGGACATTCAGTACTTC,CASSLEGIGDIQYF
TRBJ1-1,.,.,TRBV7-9,TGTGCCAGCAGCTTAGCTTACAAGAACACTGAAGCTTTCTTT,CASSLAYKNTEAFF
TRBJ2-7,TRBD2,few,TRBV20-1,TGCAGTGCTAGCCTAGCGGGAGCTAGTGAGCAGTACTTC,CSASLAGASEQYF
TRBJ2-7,.,.,TRBV6-5,TGTGCCAGCAGTCGGGGGGCAGGCTACGAGCAGTACTTC,CASSRGAGYEQYF
TRBJ1-5,.,.,TRBV5-1,TGCGCCAGCAGCTTGGCGGGGAAAGACAATCAGCCCCAGCATTTT,CASSLAGKDNQPQHF
TRBJ2-6,TRBD1,few,TRBV20-1,TGCAGTGCTAGCCCCGTGGGACAGGGAGGCTCTGGGGCCAACGTCCTGACTTTC,CSASPVGQGGSGANVLTF
TRBJ2-2,.,few,TRBV5-1,TGCGCCAGCAGCTTAGGATCTGAGGCCGGGGAGCTGTTTTTT,CASSLGSEAGELFF
TRBJ2-7,TRBD2,few,TRBV18,TGTGCCAGCTCACCAGGCGGGAGGGCCCAAGAGCAGTACTTC,CASSPGGRAQEQYF
TRBJ2-7,.,few,TRBV10-3,TGTGCCATCAGTGAGTCGGGCAGGGGCGAGCAGTACTTC,CAISESGRGEQYF
TRBJ2-1,TRBD2,.,TRBV3-1,TGTGCCAGCAGCCCTGTGGGAGCGGGAGCCCCCCACAATGAGCAGTTCTTC,CASSPVGAGAPHNEQFF
TRBJ2-2,.,.,TRBV12-3/TRBV12-4,TGTGCCAGCAGTCCTGAGAGGCCAAACACCGGGGAGCTGTTTTTT,CASSPERPNTGELFF
TRBJ2-7,TRBD2,few,TRBV19,TGTGCCAGTAGTAAACTGCTAGCGGGAGAAACCTCCTACGAGCAGTACTTC,CASSKLLAGETSYEQYF
TRBJ2-1,TRBD2,.,TRBV28,TGTGCCAGCAGCCCGGGACTAGCGGGTTCGGATGAGCAGTTCTTC,CASSPGLAGSDEQFF
TRBJ2-2,TRBD1,many,TRBV5-6,TGTGCCAGCAGCGTCGGGCCGAACAGGGGCACCGGGGAGCTGTTTTTT,CASSVGPNRGTGELFF
TRBJ2-1,.,few,TRBV7-8,TGTGCCAGCAGCTATGGACCGGGACTGGAGCAGTTCTTC,CASSYGPGLEQFF
TRBJ2-3,.,many,TRBV19,TGTGCCAGTTGTCCTAGCTTAGCAGATACGCAGTATTTT,CASCPSLADTQYF
TRBJ2-7,TRBD2,few,TRBV4-3,TGCGCCAGCAGCCAAGATTCCGGGAGGGGGTACGAGCAGTACTTC,CASSQDSGRGYEQYF
TRBJ2-2,TRBD1,few,TRBV9,TGTGCCAGCAGCGGCCTCGGACAGGGGCCCACCGGGGAGCTGTTTTTT,CASSGLGQGPTGELFF
TRBJ1-4,.,few,TRBV14,TGTGCCAGCAGCCAAGACGGTGGAGCTATGACGAACGAAAAACTGTTTTTT,CASSQDGGAMTNEKLFF
TRBJ2-5,.,.,TRBV2,TGTGCCAGCAGTGTCGCACAGGCTGTGGAGACCCAGTACTTC,CASSVAQAVETQYF
TRBJ2-1,.,.,TRBV24-1,TGTGCCACCAGTGACCAAAGACTGACTTGGACGAATGAGCAGTTCTTC,CATSDQRLTWTNEQFF
TRBJ2-2,.,.,TRBV30,TGTGCCTGGATGGGAAGGGGCCGAACCGGGGAGCTGTTTTTT,CAWMGRGRTGELFF
TRBJ2-7,.,many,TRBV20-1,TGCAGTGCCCCGCGGACCCACTCCTACGAGCAGTACTTC,CSAPRTHSYEQYF
TRBJ2-7,TRBD1,.,TRBV5-1,TGCGCCAGCAGCTCCGGGACAGTCCTCCACGAGCAGTACTTC,CASSSGTVLHEQYF